Listed below are T cell receptor beta chains from one sample, sequenced in a study of blood T cell repertoires in COVID-19. Sequencing used immunoSEQ multiplex PCR; TCRdb keeps in-frame clones, though not all of them. The sample includes 250,000 or so clones, approximately 80% of them seen just once. The sample consisted of peripheral blood. The receptors were sampled from a man between 35 and 55 years old who had recovered from COVID-19. The CDR3 runs from the conserved cysteine through the conserved F or W. The D gene is left open where the match is weak. Clone size, where shown, is once, few, many, or a class for clones that have expanded.

d_call	clone_size	v_call	j_call	cdr3_nt	cdr3_aa
TRBD1	NA	TRBV28	TRBJ2-6	TGTGCCAGCAGTTCGGGACAGGGGTTCGTATCTGGGGCCAACGTCCCGACTTTC	CASSSGQGFVSGANVPTF
NA	once	TRBV6-5	TRBJ2-1	TGTGCCAGCAGTTACTCAGGGGGGGGGCGCTATGAGCAGTTCTTC	CASSYSGGGRYEQFF
NA	NA	TRBV5-5	TRBJ1-3	TGTGCCAGCAGCTGGGGGGAACCACTCTCTGGAAACACCATATATTTT	CASSWGEPLSGNTIYF
TRBD1	few	TRBV15	TRBJ2-7	TGTGCCACCAGCAGCGGGACAGGGGACCTCTACGAGCAGTACTTC	CATSSGTGDLYEQYF
TRBD2	NA	TRBV6-2/TRBV6-3	TRBJ2-1	TGTGCCAGCAGTTACTCGGTTTATGGGCTAGCGGGATTCAATGAGCAGTTCTTC	CASSYSVYGLAGFNEQFF
NA	NA	TRBV11-2	TRBJ2-7	TGTGCCAGCAGCTTCGTGCAGGCGCCCTACGAGCAGTACTTC	CASSFVQAPYEQYF
TRBD1	few	TRBV3-1/TRBV3-2	TRBJ2-5	TGTGCCAGCAGCCGGAACGGACAGGGACAAGAGACCCAGTACTTC	CASSRNGQGQETQYF
TRBD1	NA	TRBV9	TRBJ1-2	TGTGCCAGCAGCGTAGGACTGGGACAGGGATCCCATGGCTACACCTTC	CASSVGLGQGSHGYTF
NA	NA	TRBV7-5	TRBJ2-5	TGTGTCAGAAGCTTAGGCCCGGGACTCGGGGATCGGGCCCAGTACTTC	CVRSLGPGLGDRAQYF
NA	NA	TRBV7-2	TRBJ2-7	TGTGCCAGCAGCTTAGGTCAGGGCCGAACGGACTACGAGCAGTACTTC	CASSLGQGRTDYEQYF